Below, one T cell receptor (beta chain) is given with its context. The record originates from a study of control samples from healthy donors and cancer patients. The germline V gene encodes CDR1 SGHNT and CDR2 YENEEA. The CDR3 is 15 amino acids. V gave up 1 base and J gave up 4 bases, with 10 bases separating them. Using immunoSEQ multiplex PCR, the repertoire was profiled, and TCRdb retains in-frame clones only, with some absent. The repertoire holds 150,000 to 200,000 clones, with 91% as singletons. The genes are TRBV11-3 and TRBJ1-4; no firm D call. The sequence derives from a woman aged 40 to 50 in good health. Source material: blood. In DNA form, the CDR3 reads TGTGCCAGCAGCTTAGCCCAGCTAGTTAATGAAAAACTGTTTTTT. Its protein product is CASSLAQLVNEKLFF.